The 17 T cell receptor beta chains below come from one sample, sequenced in a study of CD8+ T cells in alopecia areata. Sequencing templates came from extracted RNA that was reverse transcribed into cDNA. Clones were sequenced by immunoSEQ multiplex PCR, and TCRdb holds only the in-frame ones, with some missing. The profile shows tens of thousands of clones, more than 40% of them singletons. The sequencing used CD8+ T cells sorted from blood, collected at week 0. The origin of the receptors is a human donor with alopecia areata.

This clone was picked up a small number of times. The V and J genes are TRBV15 and TRBJ2-1, with 7 bases fitting TRBD1. The CDR3 is 16 amino acids. Looked up from germline, CDR1 is LNHNV and CDR2 is YYDKDF (reference sequence). V shed 5 bases, J shed 3 bases, and the junction held 10 bases outside the gene matches. The CDR3 DNA is TGTGCCACCAGCCCTCGCCGACAGGGCATCTACAATGAGCAGTTCTTC. Translating it yields CATSPRRQGIYNEQFF.

This clone was seen only a few times. V is TRBV19 and J is TRBJ2-2; D possibly corresponds to TRBD2 (5 bases). Trimming cost V 9 bases and J 0 bases, with 17 bases left between them. The CDR3 totals 16 residues. Per germline, CDR1 LNHDA and CDR2 SQIVND (reference sequence). CDR3 sequence reads: CASQDEAGTNTGELFF. The CDR3 DNA reads TGTGCCAGCCAAGATGAGGCGGGTACGAACACCGGGGAGCTGTTTTTT.

Regarding this clone: An end of the junction does not agree with germline; a read error may underlie this. Here the CDR3 DNA reads TGCAGCGTTCCCCGACAGGCCTCCGATCTGGGATTT. It specifies CSVPRQASDLGF. V is TRBV29-1 and J is TRBJ2-3, with a possible D match to TRBD1 (6 bases). This CDR3 has 12 residues. Germline lookup yields CDR1 SQVTM and CDR2 ANQGSEA.

The genes are TRBV2 and TRBJ2-5, with TRBD1 matching 7 bases. The junction had 10 bases not matched to a gene; V was cut back by 8 bases and J by 4 bases. Looked up from germline, CDR1 is SNHLY and CDR2 is FYNNEI. The CDR3 length is 14 residues. CDR3 region: CASVEGDRAETQYF. Here the CDR3 DNA reads TGTGCCAGCGTAGAAGGTGACAGGGCAGAGACCCAGTACTTC.

The chain links TRBV9 to TRBJ2-7; weak D call: TRBD1 (6 bases). CDR3 length: 12 amino acids. V gave up 5 bases and J gave up 4 bases, with 10 bases separating them. Germline V gene sequence: CDR1 SGDLS, CDR2 YYNGEE. CDR3 nucleotide sequence: TGTGCCAGCAGTCAACAGGGATACGAGCAGTACTTC. Its protein is CASSQQGYEQYF. The full variable domain, its missing parts supplied by reference TRBV9 and TRBJ2-7, is DSGVTQTPKHLITATGQRVTLRCSPRSGDLSVYWYQQSLDQGLQFLIQYYNGEERAKGNILERFSAQQFPDLHSELNLSSLELGDSALYFCASSQQGYEQYFGPGTRLTVT.

This clone was seen more than once but under ten times. This rearrangement joins TRBV7-9 to TRBJ2-1; D possibly corresponds to TRBD2 (6 bases). The germline V and J ends were trimmed by 8 bases and 2 bases, with 10 bases remaining between them. The CDR3 totals 13 residues. The germline CDR1 and CDR2 sequences are SEHNR and FQNEAQ (reference sequence). This CDR3 is CASGAGPYNEQFF. CDR3 DNA: TGTGCCAGCGGAGCGGGCCCCTACAATGAGCAGTTCTTC.

The rearrangement joins TRBV30 to TRBJ2-1; D is perhaps TRBD1 or TRBD2 (5 bases each). With 0 bases removed from V and 3 bases from J, the gap between germline ends came to 6 bases. The CDR3 length is 13 residues. Per the germline V gene, CDR1 is GTSNPN and CDR2 is SVGIG (reference sequence). CDR3 region: CAWSVGDYNEQFF. CDR3 DNA: TGTGCCTGGAGTGTGGGGGACTACAATGAGCAGTTCTTC.

The chain combines TRBV29-1 with TRBJ2-7, with D tentatively TRBD1 or TRBD2 (6 bases each). V shed 2 bases and J shed 1 base, with 9 bases lying between them. The germline CDR1 and CDR2 sequences are SQVTM and ANQGSEA. CDR3 length: 13 residues. The CDR3 DNA reads TGCAGCGTTGAACAGGGGAGGTCCTACGAGCAGTACTTC. Translated: CSVEQGRSYEQYF.

The V and J genes are TRBV29-1 and TRBJ1-2; the match to TRBD1 covers 11 bases. Per germline, CDR1 SQVTM and CDR2 ANQGSEA. J was trimmed by 4 bases and V by 5 bases; bases with no gene match: 6. The CDR3 covers 14 residues. The CDR3 bases are TGCAGCGTTCGGGACAGGGGGTTTAGCTATGGCTACACCTTC. Its translation is CSVRDRGFSYGYTF.

This clone was seen a few times. This sequence joins TRBV15 and TRBJ1-1, with 7 bases lining up with TRBD1. The CDR3 length is 14 residues. From germline, CDR1 is LNHNV and CDR2 YYDKDF (reference sequence). Losses at the gene ends were 5 bases for V and 1 base for J; bases not matched to a gene: 4. The CDR3 DNA is TGTGCCACCAGCCGACGACAGGGGAACACTGAAGCTTTCTTT. Residues: CATSRRQGNTEAFF.

This rearrangement joins TRBV5-1 to TRBJ1-2, with D perhaps TRBD1 (6 bases). The CDR3 is 14 residues long. Trimming took 2 bases from V and 3 from J, leaving 11 bases between them. Germline V gene data show CDR1 as SGHRS and CDR2 as YFSETQ. The CDR3 sequence is CASSFTGSDYGYTF. CDR3 nucleotide sequence: TGCGCCAGCAGCTTTACAGGGTCGGACTATGGCTACACCTTC. The variable domain in full, with the rest retrieved from reference TRBV5-1 and TRBJ1-2, is KAGVTQTPRYLIKTRGQQVTLSCSPISGHRSVSWYQQTPGQGLQFLFEYFSETQRNKGNFPGRFSGRQFSNSRSEMNVSTLELGDSALYLCASSFTGSDYGYTFGSGTRLTVV.

This chain joins TRBV30 and TRBJ1-1; D not resolved. Germline values: CDR1 GTSNPN, CDR2 SVGIG (reference sequence). V was trimmed by 0 bases and J by 3 bases, leaving 8 bases between them. The CDR3 has 13 residues. This chain's CDR3 is CAWSVTDDTEAFF. CDR3 DNA: TGTGCCTGGAGTGTAACCGATGACACTGAAGCTTTCTTT.

The chain combines TRBV5-6 with TRBJ2-5; the D gene could be TRBD1 or TRBD2 (5 bases each). The CDR3 has 13 amino acids. V was shortened by 4 bases and J by 7 bases, with 14 bases between the two germline ends. Per the germline V gene, CDR1 is SGHDT and CDR2 is YYEEEE. CDR3 sequence: CASSMGVPSTQYF. For the CDR3, the DNA is TGTGCCAGCAGCATGGGGGTGCCCTCGACCCAGTACTTC. Complete variable domain (other parts from reference TRBV5-6 and TRBJ2-5): DAGVTQSPTHLIKTRGQQVTLRCSPKSGHDTVSWYQQALGQGPQFIFQYYEEEERQRGNFPDRFSGHQFPNYSSELNVNALLLGDSALYLCASSMGVPSTQYFGPGTRLLVL.

This clone appeared a few times. CDR3 coding DNA: TGCAGCGGTGGGACTAGCGGGACCCTCCCCTACGAGCAGTACTTC. Protein product: CSGGTSGTLPYEQYF. The chain links TRBV29-1 to TRBJ2-7, with 13 bases aligning to TRBD2. The CDR3 length is 15 residues. The junction had 8 bases not matched to a gene; V was cut back by 7 bases and J by 2 bases. Germline CDR1 reads SQVTM; CDR2 reads ANQGSEA.

This clone was observed a handful of times. This sequence joins TRBV2 and TRBJ2-3; no firm D call. The CDR3 covers 12 residues. The germline gives CDR1 SNHLY, CDR2 FYNNEI. Trimming removed 6 bases at V and 4 bases at J, with 8 bases between. CDR3 region: CASSPRADTQYF. In DNA form, the CDR3 reads TGTGCCAGCAGCCCTCGGGCAGATACGCAGTATTTT.

The chain employs TRBV15 and TRBJ2-7, with D maybe TRBD1 (5 bases). Germline CDR1 and CDR2: LNHNV and YYDKDF (reference sequence). The V and J ends lost 0 bases and 3 bases respectively, with 6 bases between them. This CDR3 has 13 residues. This CDR3 reads CATSRDRGYEQYF. The DNA of the CDR3 is TGTGCCACCAGCAGAGATAGGGGCTACGAGCAGTACTTC. Full variable domain (missing parts from reference TRBV15 and TRBJ2-7): DAMVIQNPRYQVTQFGKPVTLSCSQTLNHNVMYWYQQKSSQAPKLLFHYYDKDFNNEADTPDNFQSRRPNTSFCFLDIRSPGLGDTAMYLCATSRDRGYEQYFGPGTRLTVT.

This clone occurred a few times. The rearrangement links TRBV19 to TRBJ2-1; D remains unclear. Germline V lookup: CDR1 LNHDA, CDR2 SQIVND (reference sequence). The CDR3 consists of 10 residues. The V gene lost 6 bases and the J gene lost 7 bases, with 4 bases spanning the gap. CDR3 sequence (DNA): TGTGCCAGTAGGAGGAATGAGCAGTTCTTC. Translating it yields CASRRNEQFF.